Following are 10 T cell receptor beta chains from one sample sequenced in a study of T cells in Graves' hyperthyroidism and ophthalmopathy. Amplification yielded TCR beta CDR3 regions, with RNA transcripts as the source. Primed by the HTBI set, a first-round RT-PCR was run on the TCR CDR3. One entry per CDR3 protein, called by TCRdb with MiXCR from the multiplex PCR reads. Of about 720,000 distinct CDR3 sequences listed, 18% are singletons. Source material: blood. These receptor sequences come from a woman aged 50 to 60 with Graves' hyperthyroidism that later progressed to Graves' ophthalmopathy.

The rearrangement links TRBV19 to TRBJ1-1; a possible D gene is TRBD1 (6 bases). CDR3 length: 14 residues. Germline V gene sequence: CDR1 LNHDA, CDR2 SQIVND (reference sequence). Trimming left V 3 bases short and J 3 bases short, with 11 bases between. CDR3 DNA sequence: TGTGCCAGTAGTATGACAGGTGGGGACACTGAAGCTTTCTTT. Protein: CASSMTGGDTEAFF.

Ten or more counts support this clonotype. The chain has TRBV12-3 or TRBV12-4 and TRBJ2-3; 7 nucleotides agree with TRBD2. The CDR3 spans 14 residues. Unmatched junction bases numbered 9, after V lost 5 bases and J lost 7 bases. CDR3 residues: CASSPGLDQHTQYF. In nucleotides, the CDR3 is TGTGCCAGCAGTCCCGGACTAGACCAGCATACGCAGTATTTT.

This clonotype came up many times. This chain uses TRBV27 with TRBJ2-1; TRBD2 matches 10 bases. Germline CDR1 and CDR2: MNHEY and SMNVEV (reference sequence). The V gene end was trimmed by 3 bases and the J gene end by 5 bases; junction bases not matched to a gene: 4. This CDR3 is built from 15 residues. CDR3 residues: CASSFQLAGNNEQFF. The CDR3 nucleotides are TGTGCCAGCAGTTTTCAACTAGCGGGGAACAATGAGCAGTTCTTC.

This chain uses TRBV5-4 with TRBJ1-4; no clear D gene. This CDR3 region has 15 residues. The V end lost 2 bases, the J end lost 8 bases, and 16 bases lay between the germline ends. The germline V gene encodes CDR1 SGHNT and CDR2 YYREEE (reference sequence). The CDR3 loop reads CASSFTGPKGEKLFF. CDR3 nucleotide sequence: TGTGCCAGCAGCTTCACGGGCCCCAAGGGCGAAAAACTGTTTTTT.

This clonotype was observed many times. The rearrangement links TRBV11-1 to TRBJ2-1, with TRBD2 matching over 9 bases. This CDR3 has 15 residues. With 4 bases clipped from V and 3 bases from J, the junction kept 4 bases outside the gene matches. Germline CDR1 and CDR2: SGHAT and FQDESV (reference sequence). In DNA, the CDR3 is TGTGCCAGCAGCTATGTAGCGGGGGTCTACAATGAGCAGTTCTTC. The encoded protein is CASSYVAGVYNEQFF.

This clonotype has a handful of counts. This sequence joins TRBV12-3 or TRBV12-4 and TRBJ2-5, with D perhaps matching TRBD1 or TRBD2 (6 bases each). The CDR3 extends over 15 amino acids. V lost 6 bases and J 5 bases, leaving 19 bases between the germline ends. Here the CDR3 reads CASSPLRGDVETQYF. In DNA, the CDR3 is TGTGCCAGCAGCCCCTTAAGGGGGGACGTGGAGACCCAGTACTTC.

This clonotype has ten or more counts. The CDR3 reads CASSLDRGPWFEPLHF. DNA for the CDR3: TGTGCCAGCAGCTTAGATAGAGGGCCTTGGTTTGAGCCACTCCACTTT. V and J are TRBV11-2 and TRBJ1-6, with D unclear. Trimming took 0 bases from V and 16 from J, leaving 22 bases between them. The germline CDR1 and CDR2 sequences are SGHAT and FQNNGV. The CDR3 sequence is 16 residues long.

This clonotype has a count of ten or more. CDR3 residues: CASSLEDQPQHF. In DNA form, the CDR3 reads TGTGCCAGCAGTTTAGAAGATCAGCCCCAGCATTTT. This sequence joins TRBV12-3 or TRBV12-4 and TRBJ1-5; D gene uncertain. V was trimmed by 1 base and J by 5 bases, leaving 3 bases between them. The CDR3 runs 12 residues.

On this clonotype: This clone may be a read error of a much larger clone one base away. This chain connects TRBV20-1 to TRBJ2-7, with 7 bases lining up with TRBD1. Germline V CDR1 and CDR2: DFQATT, SNEGSKA (reference sequence). V lost 5 bases to trimming and J lost 0 bases; unmatched junction nucleotides: 4. The CDR3 length is 13 residues. CDR3 nucleotide sequence: TGCAGTGCTCAGGGGGATGGCTCCTACGAGCAGTACTTC. Its translation: CSAQGDGSYEQYF.

Written as DNA, the CDR3 is TGTGCCAGCAGCTTGGGGCAGGGGGCCGCAACGTTCTACGAGCAGTACTTC. It is translated as CASSLGQGAATFYEQYF. The V and J genes are TRBV5-4 and TRBJ2-7; 8 bases fit TRBD1. The CDR3 contains 17 residues. CDR1 and CDR2 (germline): SGHNT, YYREEE (reference sequence). V was clipped by 0 bases and J by 3 bases; unmatched bases: 11.